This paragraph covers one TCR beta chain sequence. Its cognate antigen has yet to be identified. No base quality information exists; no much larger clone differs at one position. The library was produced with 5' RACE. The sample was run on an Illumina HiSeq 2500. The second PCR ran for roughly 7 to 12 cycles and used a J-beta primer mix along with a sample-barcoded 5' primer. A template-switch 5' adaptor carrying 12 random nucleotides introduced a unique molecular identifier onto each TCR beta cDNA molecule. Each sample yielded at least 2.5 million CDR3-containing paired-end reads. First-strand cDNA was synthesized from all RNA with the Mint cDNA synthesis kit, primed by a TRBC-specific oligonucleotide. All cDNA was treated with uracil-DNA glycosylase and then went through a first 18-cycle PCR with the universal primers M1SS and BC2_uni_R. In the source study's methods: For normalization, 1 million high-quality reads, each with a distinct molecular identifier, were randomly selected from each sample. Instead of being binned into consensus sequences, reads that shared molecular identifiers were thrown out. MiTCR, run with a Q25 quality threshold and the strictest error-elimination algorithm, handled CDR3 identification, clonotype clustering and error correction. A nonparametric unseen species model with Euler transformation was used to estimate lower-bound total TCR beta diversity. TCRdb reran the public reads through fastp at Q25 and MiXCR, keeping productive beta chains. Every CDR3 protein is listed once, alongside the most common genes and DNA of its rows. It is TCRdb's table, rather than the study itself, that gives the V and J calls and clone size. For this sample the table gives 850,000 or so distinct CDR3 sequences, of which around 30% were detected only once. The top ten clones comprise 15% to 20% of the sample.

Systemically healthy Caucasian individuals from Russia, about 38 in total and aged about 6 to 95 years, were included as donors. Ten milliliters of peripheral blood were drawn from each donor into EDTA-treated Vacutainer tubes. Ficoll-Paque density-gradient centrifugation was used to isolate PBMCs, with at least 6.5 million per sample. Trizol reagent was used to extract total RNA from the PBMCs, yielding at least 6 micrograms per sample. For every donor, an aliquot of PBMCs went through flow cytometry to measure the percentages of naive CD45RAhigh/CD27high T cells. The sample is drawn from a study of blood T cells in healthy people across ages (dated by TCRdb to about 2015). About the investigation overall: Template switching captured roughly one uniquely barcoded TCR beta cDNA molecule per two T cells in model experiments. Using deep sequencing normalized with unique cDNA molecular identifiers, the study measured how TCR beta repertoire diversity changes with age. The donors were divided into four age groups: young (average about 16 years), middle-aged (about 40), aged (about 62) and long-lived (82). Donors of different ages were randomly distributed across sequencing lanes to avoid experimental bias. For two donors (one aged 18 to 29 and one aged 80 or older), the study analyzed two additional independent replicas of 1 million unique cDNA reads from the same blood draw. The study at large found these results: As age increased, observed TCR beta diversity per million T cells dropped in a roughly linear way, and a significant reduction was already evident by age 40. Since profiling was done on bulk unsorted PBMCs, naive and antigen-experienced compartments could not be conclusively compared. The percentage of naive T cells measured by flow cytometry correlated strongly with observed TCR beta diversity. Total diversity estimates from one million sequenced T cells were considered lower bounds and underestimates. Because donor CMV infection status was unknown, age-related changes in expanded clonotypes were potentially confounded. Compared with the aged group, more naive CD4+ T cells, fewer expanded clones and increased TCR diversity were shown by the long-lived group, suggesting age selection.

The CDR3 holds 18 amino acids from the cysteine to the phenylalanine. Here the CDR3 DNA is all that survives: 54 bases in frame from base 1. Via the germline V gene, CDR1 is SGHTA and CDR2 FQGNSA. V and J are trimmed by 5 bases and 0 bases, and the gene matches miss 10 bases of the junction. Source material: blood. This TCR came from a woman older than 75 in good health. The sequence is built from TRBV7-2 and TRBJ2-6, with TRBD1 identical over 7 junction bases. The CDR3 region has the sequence CASSLGPGQSSGANVLTF. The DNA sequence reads TGTGCCAGCAGCCTCGGGCCGGGACAGAGCTCTGGGGCCAACGTCCTGACTTTC. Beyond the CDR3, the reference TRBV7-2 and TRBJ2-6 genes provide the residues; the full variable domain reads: GAGVSQSPSNKVTEKGKDVELRCDPISGHTALYWYRQSLGQGLEFLIYFQGNSAPDKSGLPSDRFSAERTGGSVSTLTIQRTQQEDSAVYLCASSLGPGQSSGANVLTFGAGSRLTVL.